This note documents a single T cell receptor (beta chain) sequence. The antigen is undetermined. Germline V gives CDR1 MDHEN, CDR2 SYDVKM. This CDR3 is 14 amino acids long. The V end lost 3 bases, the J end lost 5 bases, and 11 bases lay between the germline ends. The repertoire was sequenced with immunoSEQ multiplex PCR; TCRdb's copy has only in-frame clones and lacks some. The sample records over 150,000 clones, 92% being singletons. The sample comes from a study of T cell responses to AZD1222 COVID-19 vaccine. Study-level findings and limits: Mostly white British, mostly female donors; authors suggested clonal diversity may be underestimated.

This sequence joins TRBV28 and TRBJ1-5, with D unclear. The receptor comes from an adult in good health. This sample comprised peripheral blood, obtained on day 0 of MenACWY control vaccination. This CDR3 is CASSFLPGHQPQHF. CDR3 nucleotide sequence: TGTGCCAGCAGTTTCCTCCCCGGACATCAGCCCCAGCATTTT. The whole variable domain, filled in from reference TRBV28 and TRBJ1-5, reads DVKVTQSSRYLVKRTGEKVFLECVQDMDHENMFWYRQDPGLGLRLIYFSYDVKMKEKGDIPEGYSVSREKKERFSLILESASTNQTSMYLCASSFLPGHQPQHFGDGTRLSIL.